Listed below are T cell receptor beta chains from one sample, sequenced in a study of CD8 T cells in ankylosing spondylitis. MiXCR was run by TCRdb on the 5' RACE reads, yielding one entry per CDR3 protein. The data hold some 140,000 distinct CDR3 sequences, with approximately 8.4% observed a single time. Sequencing used synovial fluid, either unsorted or a sorted T cell fraction (not recorded which). All receptors derive from a male donor with ankylosing spondylitis. Each CDR3 is given with its conserved first and last residue. The order of the fields is CDR3 DNA, CDR3 protein, V gene, clone size, D gene, J gene. A D gene is named only where the DNA matches it firmly. Rows may omit the clone size; those that give it use once, few, many or a size class.

cdr3_nt: TGTGCCAGCAGCCAAGGGACAGGGGGCGATTATGGCTACACCTTC
cdr3_aa: CASSQGTGGDYGYTF
v_call: TRBV3-1
clone_size: -
d_call: TRBD1
j_call: TRBJ1-2

cdr3_nt: TGCGCCAGCAACTTGGGCTCCGCTGCTGACAATGAGCAGTTCTTC
cdr3_aa: CASNLGSAADNEQFF
v_call: TRBV5-1
clone_size: few
d_call: -
j_call: TRBJ2-1

cdr3_nt: TGCAGTGCTCAGAAGTGGCGGGGGGGCGGAGATACGCAGTATTTT
cdr3_aa: CSAQKWRGGGDTQYF
v_call: TRBV20-1
clone_size: -
d_call: TRBD2
j_call: TRBJ2-3

cdr3_nt: TGTGCCAGCTCCAGGGGGGGATTCGGCAATGAGCAGTTCTTC
cdr3_aa: CASSRGGFGNEQFF
v_call: TRBV2
clone_size: -
d_call: -
j_call: TRBJ2-1

cdr3_nt: TGTGCCAGCAGCGGACAGCTAAGCAATCAGCCCCAGCATTTT
cdr3_aa: CASSGQLSNQPQHF
v_call: TRBV28
clone_size: many
d_call: -
j_call: TRBJ1-5

cdr3_nt: TGTGCCAGCAGCATCCTGGTGGTGAACACCGGGGAGCTGTTTTTT
cdr3_aa: CASSILVVNTGELFF
v_call: TRBV5-5
clone_size: -
d_call: -
j_call: TRBJ2-2

cdr3_nt: TGTGCCAGCAGCTCAGGGAACACTGAAGCTTTCTTT
cdr3_aa: CASSSGNTEAFF
v_call: TRBV6-5
clone_size: many
d_call: -
j_call: TRBJ1-1

cdr3_nt: TGTGCCAGCAGCACACGGACAGGAATCACCACTGAAGCTTTCTTT
cdr3_aa: CASSTRTGITTEAFF
v_call: TRBV7-2
clone_size: many
d_call: TRBD1
j_call: TRBJ1-1

cdr3_nt: TGTGCCAGCAGTTCATACGGGGGGTACAATGAGCAGTTCTTC
cdr3_aa: CASSSYGGYNEQFF
v_call: TRBV6-5
clone_size: many
d_call: TRBD2
j_call: TRBJ2-1

cdr3_nt: TGCAGTGCTAGAGATTCCTCTCGGGACGATCATGAGCAGTTCTTC
cdr3_aa: CSARDSSRDDHEQFF
v_call: TRBV20-1
clone_size: many
d_call: -
j_call: TRBJ2-1